The next 7 T cell receptor beta chains were all read from a single sample in a study of neurological immune-mediated disorders (dated by TCRdb to between 2019 and 2020). Library method: 5' RACE. The data were produced on an Illumina HiSeq 2500. Through fastp at Q25 and MiXCR, TCRdb rebuilt clones from the public reads, retaining in-frame beta chains. CDR3 protein duplicates are merged, each entry listing the most common genes and DNA. In this sample the table shows 60,000 or so distinct CDR3 sequences, roughly an eighth of which occur a single time. The leading ten clones occupy approximately 1.8% of the sample. The sample taken for sequencing was PBMCs. The receptors derive from a man in his 60s in good health.

This clonotype was seen at least ten times. The chain couples TRBV7-8 to TRBJ2-1; possible D gene TRBD1, 5 bases. The V gene's germline CDR1 is SGHVS and CDR2 FQNEAQ. The germline V and J ends were trimmed by 8 bases and 13 bases, with 18 bases remaining between them. CDR3 length equals 12 residues. The chain's CDR3 is CASGPSVWGQFF. In DNA, the CDR3 is TGTGCCAGCGGCCCTTCGGTGTGGGGCCAGTTCTTC.

At least ten counts were recorded for this clonotype. The chain uses TRBV3-1 and TRBJ1-5; D is unclear. The CDR3 length is 14 residues. The V gene's germline CDR1 is LGHDT and CDR2 YNNKEL (reference sequence). Between the trimmed V and J ends, which lost 1 base and 0 bases, there was a span of 4 bases. CDR3 protein: CASSQGFSNQPQHF. In DNA, the CDR3 is TGTGCCAGCAGCCAAGGGTTTAGCAATCAGCCCCAGCATTTT.

This clonotype was counted a few times. This rearrangement joins TRBV24-1 to TRBJ2-3; TRBD2 agrees at 8 bases. The CDR3 covers 17 residues. Germline CDR1 and CDR2: KGHDR and SFDVKD. Losses at the gene ends were 3 bases for V and 6 bases for J; bases not matched to a gene: 13. CDR3 sequence: CATSDQFGLRGADTQYF. In DNA form, the CDR3 reads TGTGCCACCAGTGATCAATTCGGACTGCGGGGGGCCGATACGCAGTATTTT.

At least ten counts were recorded for this clonotype. This chain links TRBV7-9 with TRBJ1-1; D remains unclear. The CDR3 contains 13 residues. Trimming took 1 base from V and 4 from J, leaving 7 bases between them. CDR1 is SEHNR and CDR2 is FQNEAQ in the germline V gene (reference sequence). CDR3 nucleotides: TGTGCCAGCAGCTTAGAGGGCCCCACTGAAGCTTTCTTT. Protein sequence: CASSLEGPTEAFF. Together with reference TRBV7-9 and TRBJ1-1, the CDR3 gives the full variable domain: DTGVSQNPRHKITKRGQNVTFRCDPISEHNRLYWYRQTLGQGPEFLTYFQNEAQLEKSRLLSDRFSAERPKGSFSTLEIQRTEQGDSAMYLCASSLEGPTEAFFGQGTRLTVV.

In its sample, this clonotype was seen once. The J gene is TRBJ2-7, the V gene TRBV20-1; 7 bases map to TRBD2. CDR1 DFQATT and CDR2 SNEGSKA come from the germline V gene (reference sequence). V was clipped by 1 base and J by 6 bases; unmatched bases: 3. This CDR3 has 12 residues. The CDR3 region has the DNA TGCAGTGCTAGAGCCCCGGGAGGCGAGCAGTACTTC. Protein: CSARAPGGEQYF.

This clonotype was counted many times. V gene TRBV6-6 combines with J gene TRBJ2-7, with 7 bases aligning to TRBD2. Trimming took 6 bases from V and 3 from J; bases not matched to a gene: 8. From germline, CDR1 is MNHNY and CDR2 SVGAGI (reference sequence). The CDR3 runs 14 residues. The CDR3 loop is CASSGRGVVYEQYF. The DNA for the CDR3 is TGTGCCAGCAGCGGCCGGGGGGTGGTCTACGAGCAGTACTTC.

This clonotype has ten or more counts. The chain uses TRBV7-9 and TRBJ1-1; D uncertain. The length of the CDR3 is 13 residues. CDR1 and CDR2 (germline): SEHNR, FQNEAQ (reference sequence). V lost 1 base to trimming and J lost 11 bases, with 14 bases between them. The CDR3 loop reads CASSLGSSRGAFF. The CDR3 nucleotides read TGTGCCAGCAGCTTAGGATCCTCGAGAGGGGCTTTCTTT.